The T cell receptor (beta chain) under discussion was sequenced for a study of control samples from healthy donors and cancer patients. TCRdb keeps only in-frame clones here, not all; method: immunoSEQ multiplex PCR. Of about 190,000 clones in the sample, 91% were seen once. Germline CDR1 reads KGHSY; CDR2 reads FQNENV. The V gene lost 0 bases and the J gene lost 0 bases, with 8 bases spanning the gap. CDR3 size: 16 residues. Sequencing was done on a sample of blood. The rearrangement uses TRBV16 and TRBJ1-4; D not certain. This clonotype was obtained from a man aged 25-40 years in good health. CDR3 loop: CASSQSGFSTNEKLFF. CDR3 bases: TGTGCCAGCAGCCAATCGGGGTTTTCAACTAATGAAAAACTGTTTTTT.